Listed below are T cell receptor beta chains from one sample, sequenced in a study of Tregs in tolerant kidney transplant recipients. Assay: immunoSEQ multiplex PCR; the TCRdb copy retains only in-frame clones and omits some. The sample contains about 110,000 clones, nearly 90% of which appear only once. The sequences come from CD4+ T cells from blood, collected before the transplant. The receptors shown here come from a human donor who received a combined kidney and bone marrow transplant. The conserved cysteine and the conserved F or W are not part of the CDR3 here.

v_gene,CDR3aa
TRBV11-3,ASSLGGPGNPNTEAF
TRBV6-5,ASSSTGLYEQY
TRBV15,ATRGTANTGELF
TRBV5-1,ASSGTGGAGTEAF
TRBV30,AWSGRTLTYEQY
TRBV11-2,ASSSLQGDGYT
TRBV5-1,ASSPAIAGGPGEQF
TRBV29-1,SVDGGGTDTQY
TRBV13,ASSSKTGARNEKLF
TRBV6-5,ASRGRTGNTEAF
TRBV27,ASSFQGRNTEAF
TRBV15,ATSRGATGSGNTIY
TRBV5-5,ASTITGASQETQY
TRBV19,ASSPMSGGTEAF
TRBV29-1,SVDSWGGETQY
TRBV5-5,ASSLEGRGFVLT
TRBV28,ASSSTGGGNYGYT
TRBV2,ACRDREGNTIY
TRBV28,ATTAGGLETQY
TRBV6-5,ASRPSGQHAYEQY
TRBV10-3,AISAREATWDGYT
TRBV19,ASRIISGKVGELF
TRBV27,ASRMPGLVGEQY
TRBV5-1,ASSFLTANTEAF
TRBV12-2,ASRLLRGEQY
TRBV7-9,ASSLGLAGGPSYEQY
TRBV12-5,ASGLASGTGGAEAF
TRBV7-9,ASSWGLAGNEQF
TRBV7-7,ASSSRPGRDQETQY
TRBV7-7,ASSLGAGLSTDTQY
TRBV19,ASSIGQGGETQY
TRBV5-1,ASSSTGVDTEAF
TRBV14,ASSRRTGDMGYT
TRBV7-2,ASSLTDTQY
TRBV9,ASSVGTSGVNTGELF
TRBV28,ASPSGTGVPQPQH
TRBV7-6,ASSLGAGNTEAF
TRBV19,ASRDRTGQETQY
TRBV5-4,ASSRMGQGEETQY
TRBV6-1,ASKGGQAPNSPLH
TRBV6-1,ASSEGLLNTEAF
TRBV12-5,ASGQGANTEAF
TRBV4-1,ASSRLKGGSEAF
TRBV6-5,ASSYQEGTGELF
TRBV15,ATSRDRQGSGELF
TRBV5-4,ASSLAPGDGYT
TRBV5-4,ASNLGSTGELF
TRBV9,ASSVGGHDGNGELF
TRBV4-1,ASSQLQGPNYGYT
TRBV7-9,ASSPHQREGLYEQY
TRBV15,ATSGTRQRTDTQY
TRBV2,ASSDTGQLDGYT
TRBV18,ASSPGGQELGGYT
TRBV29-1,SVLVGQKLF
TRBV25-1,ASSDPGTGGEDTQY
TRBV7-8,ASRGTGNTEAF
TRBV7-7,ASSAQLAGVDTQY
TRBV19,ASSIGDRVRQPQH
TRBV7-9,ASSLGTSGNPNTGELF